This T cell receptor beta chain was identified during a study of blood T cell repertoires in COVID-19 (TCRdb year 2020). Regarding the complete study: The collaborator samples originated in the United States, Italy and Spain and spanned the acute and convalescent phases of COVID-19. The prospective study material was composed of cDNA or gDNA derived from T cells, B-cell-depleted T cells, or PBMCs. Deeply sampled blood TCRbeta repertoires from subjects exposed to, actively infected with, or recovered from COVID-19 were included in the dataset. The repertoires were released in a freely available public database intended as a resource for research on the immune response to SARS-CoV-2. The samples were drawn from the first 160 participants of the ongoing ImmuneRACE study and from under 1,500 subjects provided by 6 global collaborators. The sample metadata nearly always contained a de-identified subject ID, COVID-19 status, age in years and sex. HLA class I and class II types, where available, came from metadata supplied by the sample provider rather than from assay-based typing.

Samples from volunteer blood donors who had recovered from COVID-19 were contributed by a second Seattle source. Whole blood was collected in K2EDTA tubes by collaborating institutions according to the institutions' own protocols. For TCRbeta analysis, collaborators shipped samples as frozen whole blood, isolated PBMCs, or DNA extracted from either of those sample types. TCRbeta CDR3 regions were amplified from genomic DNA by means of the immunoSEQ Assay, a bias-controlled multiplex PCR. In the source study's methods: Nucleated cell counts per sample were estimated from amplification of reference gene primers within the assay. To quantify the absolute abundance of each unique TCRbeta CDR3 rearrangement, sequence reads were collapsed and filtered. For each sample, productive Simpson clonality was calculated by taking the square root of Simpson's diversity index across productive rearrangements. Held by TCRdb, this immuneACCESS table contains in-frame sequences only and omits some clones. Under half of the omission traces to an unresolved V gene where checked; the cause of the rest is unknown. V, J and clone size are those of that table, while D and trimming were read from the DNA. Counted in this sample were 200,000 to 300,000 clones; around 83% of them appeared once. Around 2% of the sample goes to the ten largest clones.

Remarks on this clone: Which antigen it targets is not known. No quality values exist for individual bases; no much larger clone is one base distant.

The germline V gene gives CDR1 as MNHEY and CDR2 as SVGAGI. The CDR3 runs 13 amino acids, cysteine and phenylalanine included. Solely the CDR3 DNA is kept, with 39 bases framed from the first base. V and J are truncated by 9 bases and 4 bases respectively, leaving an intervening sequence of 13 bases. Findings and caveats that apply to the study as a whole: The amount of clinical and demographic metadata varied by source and participant and was provided uncurated.

Sample: peripheral blood. This clonotype was sampled from a man aged 40-55 years who had recovered from COVID-19. The chain couples TRBV6-5 to TRBJ1-5, and possibly TRBD1, on 5 matching bases. CDR3 sequence: CASQRDGNQPQHF. The bases are TGTGCCAGTCAGCGGGACGGAAATCAGCCCCAGCATTTT.